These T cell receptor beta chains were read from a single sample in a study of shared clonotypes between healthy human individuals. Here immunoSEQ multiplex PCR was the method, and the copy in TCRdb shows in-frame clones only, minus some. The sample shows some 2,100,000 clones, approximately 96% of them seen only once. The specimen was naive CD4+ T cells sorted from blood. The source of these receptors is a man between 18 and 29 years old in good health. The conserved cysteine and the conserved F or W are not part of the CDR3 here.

cdr3_aa: ASSLDGRALGTDTQY; v_call: TRBV11-3; j_call: TRBJ2-3
cdr3_aa: ASSPRRVTETQY; v_call: TRBV7-2; j_call: TRBJ2-5
cdr3_aa: ASSSLHAGLAGATDTQY; v_call: TRBV21-1; j_call: TRBJ2-3
cdr3_aa: ASRGSNGYT; v_call: TRBV6-4; j_call: TRBJ1-2
cdr3_aa: ASSLVGGGETQY; v_call: TRBV5-1; j_call: TRBJ2-5
cdr3_aa: ASSPPVSGTVNTEAF; v_call: TRBV18; j_call: TRBJ1-1
cdr3_aa: ASSSGTPGVDTQY; v_call: TRBV7-3; j_call: TRBJ2-3
cdr3_aa: ASRGTSGNLYEQY; v_call: TRBV6-1; j_call: TRBJ2-7
cdr3_aa: ASRKSRDQPQH; v_call: TRBV27; j_call: TRBJ1-5
cdr3_aa: ASSPGPGGDTQY; v_call: TRBV5-4; j_call: TRBJ2-3
cdr3_aa: ASSSSVPPDEQF; v_call: TRBV5-1; j_call: TRBJ2-1
cdr3_aa: ASSLRLANEQF; v_call: TRBV5-4; j_call: TRBJ2-1